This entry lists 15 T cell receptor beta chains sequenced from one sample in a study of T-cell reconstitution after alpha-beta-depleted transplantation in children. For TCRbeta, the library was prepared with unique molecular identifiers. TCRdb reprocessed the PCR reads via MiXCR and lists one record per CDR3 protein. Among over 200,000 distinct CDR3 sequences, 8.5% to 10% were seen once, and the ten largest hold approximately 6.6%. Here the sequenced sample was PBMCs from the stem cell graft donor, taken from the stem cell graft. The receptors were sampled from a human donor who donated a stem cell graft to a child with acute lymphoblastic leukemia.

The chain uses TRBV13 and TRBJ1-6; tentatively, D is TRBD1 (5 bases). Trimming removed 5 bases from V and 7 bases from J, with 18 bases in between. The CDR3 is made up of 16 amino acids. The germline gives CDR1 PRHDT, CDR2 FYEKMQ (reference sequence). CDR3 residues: CASSPGTSFNNSPLHF. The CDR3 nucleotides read TGTGCCAGCAGCCCCGGGACCTCCTTTAACAATTCACCCCTCCACTTT. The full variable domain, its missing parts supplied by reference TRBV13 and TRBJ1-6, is AAGVIQSPRHLIKEKRETATLKCYPIPRHDTVYWYQQGPGQDPQFLISFYEKMQSDKGSIPDRFSAQQFSDYHSELNMSSLELGDSALYFCASSPGTSFNNSPLHFGNGTRLTVT.

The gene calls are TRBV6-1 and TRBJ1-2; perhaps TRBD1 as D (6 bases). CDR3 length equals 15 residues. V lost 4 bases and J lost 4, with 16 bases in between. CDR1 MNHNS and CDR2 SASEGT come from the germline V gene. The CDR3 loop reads CASSAGEGTGYGYTF. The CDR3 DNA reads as TGTGCCAGCAGTGCAGGGGAAGGAACGGGCTATGGCTACACCTTC.

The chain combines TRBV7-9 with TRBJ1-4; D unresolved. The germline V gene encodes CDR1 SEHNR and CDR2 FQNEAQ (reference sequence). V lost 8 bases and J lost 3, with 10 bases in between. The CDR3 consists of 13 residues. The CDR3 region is CASGRTANEKLFF. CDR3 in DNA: TGTGCCAGCGGACGGACGGCTAATGAAAAACTGTTTTTT.

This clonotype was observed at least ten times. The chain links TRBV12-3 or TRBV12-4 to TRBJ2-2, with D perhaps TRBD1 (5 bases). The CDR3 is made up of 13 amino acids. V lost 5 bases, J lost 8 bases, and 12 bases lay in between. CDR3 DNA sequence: TGTGCCAGCAGTCGTGACAGACAAGGGGAGCTGTTTTTT. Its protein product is CASSRDRQGELFF.

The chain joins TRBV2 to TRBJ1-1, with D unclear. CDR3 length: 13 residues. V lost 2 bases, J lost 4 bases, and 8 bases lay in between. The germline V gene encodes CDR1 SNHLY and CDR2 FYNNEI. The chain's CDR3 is CASSELRFTEAFF. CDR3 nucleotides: TGTGCCAGCAGTGAATTACGGTTCACTGAAGCTTTCTTT.

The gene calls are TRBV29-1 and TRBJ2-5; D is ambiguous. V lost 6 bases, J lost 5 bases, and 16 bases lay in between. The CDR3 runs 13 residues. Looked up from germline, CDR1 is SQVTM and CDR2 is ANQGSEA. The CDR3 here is CSVSTRMGETQYF. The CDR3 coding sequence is TGCAGCGTCTCGACGAGGATGGGGGAGACCCAGTACTTC.

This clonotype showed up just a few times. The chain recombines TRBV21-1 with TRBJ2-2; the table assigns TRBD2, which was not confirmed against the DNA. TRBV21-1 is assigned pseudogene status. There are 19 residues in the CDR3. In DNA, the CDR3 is TGTGCCAGCAGCAAATTCCTTGCGAGCGGGGGGGCCAGGAACGGGGAGCTGTTTTTT. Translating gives CASSKFLASGGARNGELFF.

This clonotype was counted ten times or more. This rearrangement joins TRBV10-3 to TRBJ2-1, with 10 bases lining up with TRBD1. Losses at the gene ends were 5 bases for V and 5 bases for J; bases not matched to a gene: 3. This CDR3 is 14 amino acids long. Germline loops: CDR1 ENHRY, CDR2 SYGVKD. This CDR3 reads CAISTGTGDNEQFF. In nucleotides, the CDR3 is TGTGCCATCAGTACTGGGACAGGGGACAATGAGCAGTTCTTC.

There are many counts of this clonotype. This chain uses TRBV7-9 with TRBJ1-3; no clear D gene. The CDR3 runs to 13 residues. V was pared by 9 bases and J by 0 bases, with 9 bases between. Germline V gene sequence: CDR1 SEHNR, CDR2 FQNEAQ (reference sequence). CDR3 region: CASGRSSGNTIYF. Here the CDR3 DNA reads TGTGCCAGTGGACGGAGCTCTGGAAACACCATATATTTT.

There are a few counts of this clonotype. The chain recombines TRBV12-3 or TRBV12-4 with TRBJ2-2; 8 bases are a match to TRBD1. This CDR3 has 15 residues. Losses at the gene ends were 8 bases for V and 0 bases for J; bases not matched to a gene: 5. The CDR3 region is CASRSTGANTGELFF. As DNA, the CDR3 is TGTGCCAGCCGTTCGACAGGGGCGAACACCGGGGAGCTGTTTTTT.

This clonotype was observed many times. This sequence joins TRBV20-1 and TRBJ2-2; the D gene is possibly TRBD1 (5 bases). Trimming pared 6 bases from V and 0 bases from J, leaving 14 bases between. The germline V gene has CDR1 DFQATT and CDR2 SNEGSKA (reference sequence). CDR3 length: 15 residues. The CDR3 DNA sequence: TGCAGTGCCAGAAGGGGAAGCGCGAACACCGGGGAGCTGTTTTTT. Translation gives CSARRGSANTGELFF.

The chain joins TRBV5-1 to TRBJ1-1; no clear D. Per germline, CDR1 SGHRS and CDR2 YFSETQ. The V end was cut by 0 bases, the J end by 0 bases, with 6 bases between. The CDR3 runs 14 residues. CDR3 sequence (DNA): TGCGCCAGCAGCTTGGTGTCAGTGAACACTGAAGCTTTCTTT. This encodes CASSLVSVNTEAFF.

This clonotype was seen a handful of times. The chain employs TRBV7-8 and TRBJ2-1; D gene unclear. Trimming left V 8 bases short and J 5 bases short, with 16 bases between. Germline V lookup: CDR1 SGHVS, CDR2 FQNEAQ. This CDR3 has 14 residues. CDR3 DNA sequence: TGTGCCAGCGAACTTCTTTGGTCAGACAATGAGCAGTTCTTC. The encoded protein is CASELLWSDNEQFF.

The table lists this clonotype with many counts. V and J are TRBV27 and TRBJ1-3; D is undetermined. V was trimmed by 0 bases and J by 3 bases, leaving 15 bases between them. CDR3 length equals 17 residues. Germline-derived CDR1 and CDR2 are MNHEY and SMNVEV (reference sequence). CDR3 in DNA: TGTGCCAGCAGTTTATCTCATTGGCCTCTAAGTGGAAACACCATATATTTT. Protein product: CASSLSHWPLSGNTIYF.

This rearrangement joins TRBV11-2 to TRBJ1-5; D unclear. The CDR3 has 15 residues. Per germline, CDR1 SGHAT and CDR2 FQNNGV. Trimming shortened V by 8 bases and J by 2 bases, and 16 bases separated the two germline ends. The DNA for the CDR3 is TGTGCCAGCCCCTGTACGGGGAAGGGCAATCAGCCCCAGCATTTT. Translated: CASPCTGKGNQPQHF.